The text below deals with one T cell receptor beta chain. Its target is unknown. This entry belongs to a study of T cell repertoires in cytomegalovirus infection. The germline V and J ends were trimmed by 8 bases and 0 bases, with 14 bases remaining between them. The CDR3 runs to 14 residues. Germline V gene sequence: CDR1 SNHLY, CDR2 FYNNEI. A single record per CDR3 protein comes from TCRdb applying MiXCR to the reads. The table has fewer than 1,000,000 distinct CDR3 sequences, 31% seen once. Notes on the study in general: HLA-C-restricted CMV clonotypes gave the most frequent clonotype in two of eight donors.

V is TRBV2 and J is TRBJ2-7, with unresolved D. This receptor was identified in a human donor in good health (CMV status not recorded). Some clones in this sample may be carry-over from other donors' samples. The sequences come from cultured CD8+ T cells from PBMCs, collected from culture after CMV antigen stimulation. The CDR3 region has the DNA TGTGCCAGCCCCGGCCTCAATAGCTCCTACGAGCAGTACTTC. This translates into CASPGLNSSYEQYF. The full variable domain, with the rest looked up from reference TRBV2 and TRBJ2-7, is EPEVTQTPSHQVTQMGQEVILRCVPISNHLYFYWYRQILGQKVEFLVSFYNNEISEKSEIFDDQFSVERPDGSNFTLKIRSTKLEDSAMYFCASPGLNSSYEQYFGPGTRLTVT.